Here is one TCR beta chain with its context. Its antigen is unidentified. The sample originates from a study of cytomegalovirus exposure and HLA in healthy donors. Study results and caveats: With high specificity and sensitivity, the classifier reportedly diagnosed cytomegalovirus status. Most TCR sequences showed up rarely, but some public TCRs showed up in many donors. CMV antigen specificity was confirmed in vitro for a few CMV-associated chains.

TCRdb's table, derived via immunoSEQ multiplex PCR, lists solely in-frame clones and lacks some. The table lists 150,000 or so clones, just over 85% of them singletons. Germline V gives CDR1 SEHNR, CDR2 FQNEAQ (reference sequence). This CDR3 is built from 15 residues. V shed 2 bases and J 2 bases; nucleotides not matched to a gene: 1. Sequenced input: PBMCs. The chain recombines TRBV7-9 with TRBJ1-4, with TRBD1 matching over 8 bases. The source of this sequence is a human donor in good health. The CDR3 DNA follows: TGTGCCAGCAGCTTACAGGGGGCGACTAATGAAAAACTGTTTTTT. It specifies CASSLQGATNEKLFF.